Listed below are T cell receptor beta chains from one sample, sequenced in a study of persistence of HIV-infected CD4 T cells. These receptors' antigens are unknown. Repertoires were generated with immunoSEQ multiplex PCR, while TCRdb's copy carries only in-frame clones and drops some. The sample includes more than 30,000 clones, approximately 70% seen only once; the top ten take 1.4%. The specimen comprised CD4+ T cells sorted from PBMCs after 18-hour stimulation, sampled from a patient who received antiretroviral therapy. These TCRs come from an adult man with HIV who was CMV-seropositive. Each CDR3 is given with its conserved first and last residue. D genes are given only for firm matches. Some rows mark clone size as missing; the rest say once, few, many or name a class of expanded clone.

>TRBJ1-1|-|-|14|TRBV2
CASSEVASYTEAFF
TGTGCCAGCAGTGAAGTGGCCAGCTACACTGAAGCTTTCTTT
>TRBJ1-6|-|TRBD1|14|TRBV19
CASGQGARNSPLHF
TGTGCCAGTGGACAGGGGGCGCGTAATTCACCCCTCCACTTT
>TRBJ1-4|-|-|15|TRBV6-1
CASSEYNSRNEKLFF
TGTGCCAGCAGTGAATATAACAGTCGAAATGAAAAACTGTTTTTT
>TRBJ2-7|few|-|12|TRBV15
CATSRDSYEQYF
TGTGCCACCAGCAGAGACTCCTACGAGCAGTACTTC
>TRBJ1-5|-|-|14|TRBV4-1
CASSQVGVVQPQHF
TGCGCCAGCAGCCAAGTGGGGGTGGTTCAGCCCCAGCATTTT
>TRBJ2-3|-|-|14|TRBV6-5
CASSYSGGRDTQYF
TGTGCCAGCAGTTACTCGGGGGGGCGAGATACGCAGTATTTT
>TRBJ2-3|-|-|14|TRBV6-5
CASTFSGGTDTQYF
TGTGCCAGCACTTTCTCAGGCGGCACAGATACGCAGTATTTT
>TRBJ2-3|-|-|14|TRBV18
CASSPPTYTDTQYF
TGTGCCAGCTCACCACCGACTTACACAGATACGCAGTATTTT
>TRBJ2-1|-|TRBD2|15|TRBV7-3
CASRLAGVRDNEQFF
TGTGCCAGCAGGTTAGCGGGGGTCCGTGACAATGAGCAGTTCTTC
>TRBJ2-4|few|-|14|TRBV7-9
CASSLGAGVDIQYF
TGTGCCAGCAGCTTAGGGGCAGGGGTTGACATTCAGTACTTC
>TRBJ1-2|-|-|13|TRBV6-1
CASSEALNYGYTF
TGTGCCAGCAGTGAAGCGCTTAACTATGGCTACACCTTC
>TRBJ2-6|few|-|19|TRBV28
CASSLGVRNPRPGANVLTF
TGTGCCAGCAGTTTAGGCGTGCGTAATCCACGCCCTGGGGCCAACGTCCTGACTTTC
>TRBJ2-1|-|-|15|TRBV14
CASSPTRELSNEQFF
TGTGCCAGCAGCCCAACCAGGGAATTGAGCAATGAGCAGTTCTTC
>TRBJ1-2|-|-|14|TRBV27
CASRGGGQIYGYTF
TGTGCCAGCAGGGGGGGAGGGCAGATCTATGGCTACACCTTC
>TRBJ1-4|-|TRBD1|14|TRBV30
CAWSRGRVNEKLFF
TGTGCCTGGAGTAGGGGGCGCGTCAATGAAAAACTGTTTTTT
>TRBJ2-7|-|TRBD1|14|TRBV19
CASRVTGGTYEQYF
TGTGCCAGCCGGGTTACAGGGGGCACCTACGAGCAGTACTTC
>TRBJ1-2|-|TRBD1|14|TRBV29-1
CSVTGTGLVGGYTF
TGCAGCGTGACCGGGACAGGTTTAGTTGGTGGCTACACCTTC
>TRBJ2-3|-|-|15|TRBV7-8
CASSQWGLNTDTQYF
TGTGCCAGCAGCCAATGGGGCTTGAACACAGATACGCAGTATTTT
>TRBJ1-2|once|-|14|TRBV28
CASSSGDRPGGYTF
TGTGCCAGCAGTTCAGGAGACAGGCCGGGAGGCTACACCTTC
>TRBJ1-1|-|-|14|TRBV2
CASSVISGDTEAFF
TGTGCCAGCAGTGTGATTTCGGGGGACACTGAAGCTTTCTTT
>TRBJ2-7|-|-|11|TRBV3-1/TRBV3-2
CASSQEYKQYF
TGTGCCAGCAGCCAAGAGTATAAGCAGTACTTC
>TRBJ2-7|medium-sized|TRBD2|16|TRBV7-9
CASSPSRGRAGGEQYF
TGTGCCAGCAGCCCATCAAGGGGTAGGGCGGGGGGCGAGCAGTACTTC
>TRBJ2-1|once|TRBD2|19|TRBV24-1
CATSDSTPSGGSSYNEQFF
TGTGCCACCAGTGATTCGACACCTAGCGGGGGGAGCTCCTACAATGAGCAGTTCTTC
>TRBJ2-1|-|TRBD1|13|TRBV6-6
CASTKDRGNEQFF
TGTGCCAGCACCAAGGACAGGGGAAATGAGCAGTTCTTC
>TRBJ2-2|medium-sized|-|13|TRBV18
CASSLDSTGELFF
TGTGCCAGCTCACTGGACAGCACCGGGGAGCTGTTTTTT
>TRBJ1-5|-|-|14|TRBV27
CASSSQGPNQPQHF
TGTGCCAGCAGTTCACAGGGCCCCAATCAGCCCCAGCATTTT
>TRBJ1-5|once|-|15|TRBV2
CASSEDLPSNQPQHF
TGTGCCAGCAGTGAAGACCTGCCCAGCAATCAGCCCCAGCATTTT
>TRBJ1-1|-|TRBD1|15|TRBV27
CASSLKGQVGTEAFF
TGTGCCAGCAGTTTAAAGGGACAGGTTGGCACTGAAGCTTTCTTT
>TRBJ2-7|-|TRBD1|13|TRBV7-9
CASSPDRARLQYF
TGTGCCAGCAGCCCGGACAGGGCCCGGCTCCAGTACTTC
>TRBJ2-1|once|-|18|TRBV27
CASSPQDTWTDGETEQFF
TGTGCCAGCAGTCCTCAAGATACCTGGACGGACGGGGAGACGGAGCAGTTCTTC
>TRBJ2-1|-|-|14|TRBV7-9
CASSLAPVGNEQFF
TGTGCCAGCAGCTTAGCCCCCGTGGGGAATGAGCAGTTCTTC
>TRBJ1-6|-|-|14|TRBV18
CASSQDRKNSPLHF
TGTGCCAGCTCACAAGACAGAAAAAATTCACCCCTCCACTTT
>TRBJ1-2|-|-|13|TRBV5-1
CASSWGGGEGYTF
TGCGCCAGCAGCTGGGGCGGGGGGGAAGGCTACACCTTC
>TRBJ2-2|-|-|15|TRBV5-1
CASSPDGLNTGELFF
TGCGCCAGCAGCCCGGACGGACTAAACACCGGGGAGCTGTTTTTT
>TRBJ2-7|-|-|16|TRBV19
CASSIAAAGGSYEQYF
TGTGCCAGTAGTATAGCGGCGGCAGGAGGGTCCTACGAGCAGTACTTC
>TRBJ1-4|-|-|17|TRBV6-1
CASSAGISGTQSGKLFF
TGTGCCAGCAGTGCTGGGATTTCCGGGACCCAGAGTGGAAAACTGTTTTTT
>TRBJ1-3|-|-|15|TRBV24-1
CATSAGPTAGNTIYF
TGTGCCACCAGTGCGGGCCCAACGGCTGGAAACACCATATATTTT
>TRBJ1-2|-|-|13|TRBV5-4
CASSLEGNYGYTF
TGTGCCAGCAGCTTGGAGGGTAACTATGGCTACACCTTC
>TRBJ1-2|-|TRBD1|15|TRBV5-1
CASSLGQGDNYGYTF
TGCGCCAGCAGCCTCGGACAGGGGGATAACTATGGCTACACCTTC
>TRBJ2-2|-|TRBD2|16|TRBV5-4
CASSSTSGGYTGELFF
TGTGCCAGCAGCTCGACTAGCGGGGGGTACACCGGGGAGCTGTTTTTT
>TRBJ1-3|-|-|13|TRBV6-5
CASSGGNGNTIYF
TGTGCCAGCAGCGGGGGTAATGGAAACACCATATATTTT
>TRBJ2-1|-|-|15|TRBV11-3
CASSLGGTRGNEQFF
TGTGCCAGCAGCTTAGGTGGGACCCGAGGGAATGAGCAGTTCTTC
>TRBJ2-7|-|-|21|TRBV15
CATSRDTVFEGGTGLTYEQYF
TGTGCCACCAGCAGAGATACTGTCTTCGAAGGTGGCACAGGCCTAACCTACGAGCAGTACTTC
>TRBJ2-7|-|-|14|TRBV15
CATSRERAGYEQYF
TGTGCCACCAGCAGAGAACGGGCGGGCTACGAGCAGTACTTC
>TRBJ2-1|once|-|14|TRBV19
CASSISGAVNEQFF
TGTGCCAGTAGTATAAGCGGCGCGGTCAATGAGCAGTTCTTC
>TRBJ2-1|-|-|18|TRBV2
CASSEITSVGVSYNEQFF
TGTGCCAGCAGTGAAATAACCTCCGTAGGGGTCTCCTACAATGAGCAGTTCTTC
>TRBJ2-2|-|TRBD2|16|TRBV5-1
CASTMMAGGPAGELFF
TGCGCCAGCACAATGATGGCGGGGGGGCCGGCCGGGGAGCTGTTTTTT
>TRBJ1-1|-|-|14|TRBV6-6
CASSYPEGGTEAFF
TGTGCCAGCAGTTACCCCGAAGGGGGTACTGAAGCTTTCTTT
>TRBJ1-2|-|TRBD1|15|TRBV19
CASSIPTGANYGYTF
TGTGCCAGTAGTATACCGACAGGGGCAAACTATGGCTACACCTTC
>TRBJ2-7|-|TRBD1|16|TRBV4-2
CASSQEELDRGYEQYF
TGTGCCAGCAGCCAAGAGGAGCTGGACAGGGGCTACGAGCAGTACTTC
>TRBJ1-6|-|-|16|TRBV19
CASSRKPDENNSPLHF
TGTGCCAGTAGTAGGAAACCGGATGAGAATAATTCACCCCTCCACTTT
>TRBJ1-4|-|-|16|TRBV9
CASSVGPGGANEKLFF
TGTGCCAGCAGCGTAGGTCCGGGGGGTGCTAATGAAAAACTGTTTTTT
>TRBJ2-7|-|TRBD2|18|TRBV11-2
CASSLAGGGAPSSYEQYF
TGTGCCAGCAGCCTTGCGGGGGGGGGAGCACCGAGCTCCTACGAGCAGTACTTC
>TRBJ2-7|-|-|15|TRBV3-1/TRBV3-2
CASSQDSPGTYEQYF
TGTGCCAGCAGCCAAGATTCCCCGGGCACCTACGAGCAGTACTTC
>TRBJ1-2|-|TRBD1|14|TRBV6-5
CASSRDSFYYGYTF
TGTGCCAGCAGTCGGGACAGTTTTTACTATGGCTACACCTTC
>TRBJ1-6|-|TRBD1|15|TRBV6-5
CASSYQTGVKSPLHF
TGTGCCAGCAGTTACCAGACAGGGGTAAAGTCACCCCTCCACTTT
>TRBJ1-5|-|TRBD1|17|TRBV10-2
CASSTGTEILRSQPQHF
TGCGCCAGCAGTACCGGGACAGAGATTTTGAGAAGTCAGCCCCAGCATTTT
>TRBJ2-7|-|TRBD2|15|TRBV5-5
CASSLGLAGEKEQYF
TGTGCCAGCAGCTTGGGATTAGCGGGGGAGAAAGAGCAGTACTTC
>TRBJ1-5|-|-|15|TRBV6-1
CASSDLLSPNQPQHF
TGTGCCAGCAGTGATCTTCTCAGTCCCAATCAGCCCCAGCATTTT
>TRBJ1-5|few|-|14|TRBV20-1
CSASLEGVRQPQHF
TGCAGTGCTAGTCTTGAGGGAGTACGTCAGCCCCAGCATTTT